The entry that follows covers one TCR beta chain sequence. What it binds is unknown. This sample stems from a study of blood T cells in healthy people across ages. A second PCR, run for roughly 7 to 12 cycles, used a sample-barcoded 5' primer plus a J-beta primer mix. Template switching added a 12-random-nucleotide identifier to every cDNA molecule. Via MiXCR, TCRdb re-called the 5' RACE reads, giving one row per CDR3 protein. The data hold some 1.7 million distinct CDR3 sequences, with approximately 28% observed a single time. Staff drew ten milliliters of peripheral blood from each donor. The CDR3 totals 12 residues. Germline CDR1 reads DFQATT; CDR2 reads SNEGSKA (reference sequence). Broader study findings: More naive CD4+ cells and higher diversity marked long-lived donors relative to aged donors.

The chain recombines TRBV20-1 with TRBJ2-7, with a possible D match to TRBD1 (6 bases). Sequenced material: blood. The source is a woman aged 25 to 39 in good health. CDR3 bases: TGCAGGGTTAGTCAGGGGACGTACGAGCAGTACTTC. As protein: CRVSQGTYEQYF.